Listed below are T cell receptor beta chains from one sample, sequenced in a study of cytomegalovirus exposure and HLA in healthy donors. Using immunoSEQ multiplex PCR, the repertoire was profiled, and TCRdb retains in-frame clones only, with some absent. The table lists roughly 130,000 clones, almost 90% of them singletons. Sample: PBMCs. These receptors originate from a young man in good health and CMV-seronegative. The CDR3 runs from the conserved cysteine through the conserved F or W. Fields, in order: clone size, J gene, V gene, D gene, CDR3 protein, CDR3 DNA. The D gene is left open where the match is weak. The size field is filled for only some rows; it gives once, few, many or a size class.

few	TRBJ2-2	TRBV10-1	TRBD1	CASSPGTGLTGELFF	TGCGCCAGCAGCCCCGGGACAGGGCTCACCGGGGAGCTGTTTTTT
.	TRBJ2-3	TRBV6-4	TRBD1	CASSPGQGGADTQYF	TGTGCCAGCAGTCCGGGACAGGGGGGCGCAGATACGCAGTATTTT
.	TRBJ2-2	TRBV7-9	TRBD1	CASSPRQGAGELFF	TGTGCCAGCAGCCCGAGACAGGGCGCCGGGGAGCTGTTTTTT
.	TRBJ2-7	TRBV7-9	TRBD1	CASSKNTDRVSHEQYF	TGTGCCAGCAGCAAAAATACGGACAGGGTTTCCCACGAGCAGTACTTC
.	TRBJ2-3	TRBV6-5	.	CASTSWGVSTDTQYF	TGTGCCAGCACCTCCTGGGGGGTTAGCACAGATACGCAGTATTTT
once	TRBJ2-1	TRBV9	.	CASSVGTMGYNEQFF	TGTGCCAGCAGCGTAGGAACTATGGGCTACAATGAGCAGTTCTTC
.	TRBJ1-6	TRBV10-3	.	CAIRELPQSNSPLHF	TGTGCCATCAGGGAGCTACCCCAATCTAATTCACCCCTCCACTTT
.	TRBJ2-7	TRBV19	.	CASSPFSSYEQYF	TGTGCCAGTAGTCCTTTCAGCTCCTACGAGCAGTACTTC
.	TRBJ1-4	TRBV6-1	.	CASRIPRQGGEKLFF	TGTGCCAGCAGGATCCCAAGACAAGGGGGTGAAAAACTGTTTTTT
.	TRBJ1-1	TRBV15	.	CATSPAQGLAFF	TGTGCCACCAGCCCCGCGCAGGGGTTGGCTTTCTTT
.	TRBJ2-7	TRBV5-1	.	CASSLAGQQRQYF	TGCGCCAGCAGCTTGGCCGGACAGCAAAGGCAGTACTTC
.	TRBJ2-7	TRBV7-2	.	CASSLWLAADYEQYF	TGTGCCAGCAGCTTATGGCTAGCTGCCGATTACGAGCAGTACTTC
once	TRBJ1-1	TRBV11-2	TRBD1	CASSLNSQGAPSTEAFF	TGTGCCAGCAGCTTAAACTCACAGGGGGCGCCGTCCACTGAAGCTTTCTTT
.	TRBJ2-3	TRBV5-1	TRBD1	CASSAQGLPDTQYF	TGCGCCAGCAGCGCACAGGGGCTCCCAGATACGCAGTATTTT
.	TRBJ2-1	TRBV18	.	CASSPPQNEQFF	TGTGCCAGCTCACCACCTCAAAATGAGCAGTTCTTC
.	TRBJ1-1	TRBV10-3	.	CAIKGQSDTEAFF	TGTGCCATTAAGGGACAATCTGACACTGAAGCTTTCTTT
.	TRBJ2-1	TRBV15	.	CATSRDKFKGGPRDEQFF	TGTGCCACCAGCAGAGATAAATTCAAGGGGGGGCCGAGGGATGAGCAGTTCTTC
.	TRBJ1-5	TRBV19	TRBD1	CASSIGTGMGHQPQHF	TGTGCCAGTAGTATTGGGACAGGGATGGGGCATCAGCCCCAGCATTTT
once	TRBJ2-2	TRBV6-5	.	CASTIQISNTGELFF	TGTGCCAGCACGATACAGATTTCGAACACCGGGGAGCTGTTTTTT
.	TRBJ1-1	TRBV5-4	TRBD1	CASSSGQGRNTEAFF	TGTGCCAGCAGCTCCGGACAGGGGAGAAACACTGAAGCTTTCTTT
once	TRBJ1-2	TRBV6-5	.	CASMIIGGRGGYTF	TGTGCCAGCATGATAATCGGGGGGCGGGGCGGCTACACCTTC
.	TRBJ1-5	TRBV7-2	TRBD1	CASAGQGESNQPQHF	TGTGCCAGCGCCGGACAGGGTGAAAGCAATCAGCCCCAGCATTTT
few	TRBJ2-7	TRBV7-2	.	CASSSPGTTGYEQYF	TGTGCCAGCAGCTCACCCGGGACAACCGGATACGAGCAGTACTTC
.	TRBJ2-7	TRBV5-1	TRBD1	CASSLDRGRNEQYF	TGCGCCAGCAGCCTCGACAGGGGGCGTAACGAGCAGTACTTC
.	TRBJ2-4	TRBV29-1	.	CSVMAGSLAKNIQYF	TGCAGCGTTATGGCGGGGTCCCTAGCCAAAAACATTCAGTACTTC
.	TRBJ2-1	TRBV7-2	.	CASSSRDSRMEQFF	TGTGCCAGCAGCTCAAGGGACTCGCGAATGGAGCAGTTCTTC
few	TRBJ1-3	TRBV28	.	CASSFPGWETGTSSGNTIYF	TGTGCCAGCAGTTTCCCTGGGTGGGAGACAGGAACATCCTCTGGAAACACCATATATTTT
.	TRBJ1-2	TRBV2	.	CASSASRRGYTF	TGTGCCAGCAGTGCGTCCAGGCGCGGCTACACCTTC
.	TRBJ2-7	TRBV9	TRBD1	CASSVEGTATYEQYF	TGTGCCAGCAGCGTAGAAGGGACAGCTACCTACGAGCAGTACTTC
.	TRBJ2-2	TRBV19	TRBD2	CASSPRIPLREAGELFF	TGTGCCAGTAGTCCGCGGATACCACTCCGGGAGGCCGGGGAGCTGTTTTTT